The source of this T cell receptor beta chain is a study of cytomegalovirus exposure and HLA in healthy donors. Overall study: Findings of an earlier analysis included roughly 110 million unique TCR beta sequences from 200 million or so T cells.

Study-level results: In a later analysis, HLA-C alleles had the fewest associated TCRs, DRB1 alleles the most. One cluster of highly shared sequence variants probably arose as a sequencing artifact. Later analysis associated a missense DCLRE1C variant with TCR beta V- and J-gene trimming.

Both 60 Vbeta primers and 13 Jbeta primers went into the PCR. TCRdb's copy holds only in-frame clones and misses some; the assay was immunoSEQ multiplex PCR. This sample carries about 130,000 clones, 80% of them seen once, and the ten largest clones take roughly 3.5%. To note about this clone: Its antigen remains unidentified.

CDR1 is LNHDA, CDR2 SQIVND, per germline (reference sequence). The CDR3 runs 14 residues. V was shortened by 1 base and J by 6 bases, with 9 bases between the two germline ends. This TCR was recovered from a male donor in good health and CMV-seronegative. The V and J genes are TRBV19 and TRBJ1-4; D may be TRBD1 (5 bases). Sequencing was performed on PBMCs. The CDR3: CASSIGDSHEKLFF. The CDR3 DNA follows: TGTGCCAGTAGTATAGGCGACAGCCATGAAAAACTGTTTTTT.